A selection of T cell receptor beta chains follows, all from one sample in a study of multiple sclerosis patients with progressive multifocal leukoencephalopathy. The repertoire was sequenced with immunoSEQ multiplex PCR; TCRdb's copy has only in-frame clones and lacks some. The table has roughly 31,000 clones, over 75% seen once; the top ten hold over 1.3%. The sequencing sample was made of PBMCs. These receptors all stem from a human donor with multiple sclerosis. The CDR3 runs from the conserved cysteine through the conserved F or W. The order of the fields is D gene, V gene, clone size, J gene, CDR3 DNA, CDR3 protein. The D gene is left open where the match is weak. Where a row states a size, it is once, few, many or the class of an expanded clone; other rows omit it.

-	TRBV7-2	-	TRBJ2-1	TGTGCCAGCAGCTTAGGCGTCTCGCGTTTGATCTTC	CASSLGVSRLIF
-	TRBV11-3	-	TRBJ2-1	TGTGCCAGCAGCTTAGCTGCGGAGGGGTACAATGAGCAGTTCTTC	CASSLAAEGYNEQFF
-	TRBV10-2	-	TRBJ2-2	TGCGCCAGCATGGGCGGGAACACCGGGGAGCTGTTTTTT	CASMGGNTGELFF
-	TRBV29-1	-	TRBJ1-2	TGCAGCGTTGAAGTGATAGGGAATGGTGGCTACACCTTC	CSVEVIGNGGYTF
-	TRBV28	-	TRBJ1-1	TGTGCCAGCAGGAACAGTCTGAAGGGGACTGAAGCTTTCTTT	CASRNSLKGTEAFF
-	TRBV7-2	-	TRBJ1-2	TGTGCCAGCAGCTTAAACGGGGGGGGCTACACCTTC	CASSLNGGGYTF
-	TRBV6-5	few	TRBJ1-1	TGTGCCAGCAGTTACTCGAAAGTATCGAACACTGAAGCTTTCTTT	CASSYSKVSNTEAFF
-	TRBV5-1	-	TRBJ1-4	TGCGCCAGCAGCTTGGGGGGGTCCTCTAATGAAAAACTGTTTTTT	CASSLGGSSNEKLFF
-	TRBV5-1	-	TRBJ1-1	TGCGCCAGCAGCTTGGAGGTGAACACTGAAGCTTTCTTT	CASSLEVNTEAFF
-	TRBV5-1	-	TRBJ1-1	TGCGCCAGCAGCCCCCGGACAGCTACCTGGACTGAAGCTTTCTTT	CASSPRTATWTEAFF
-	TRBV27	-	TRBJ1-6	TGTGCCAGCAGAGAATTAGGGGGTCCTTGGTCACCCCTCCACTTT	CASRELGGPWSPLHF
TRBD2	TRBV15	-	TRBJ2-1	TGTGCCACCAGCAGAGATATTTCGGGAGGGCCAGCCGGGGAGCAGTTCTTC	CATSRDISGGPAGEQFF
TRBD1	TRBV7-9	-	TRBJ1-4	TGTGCCAGCAGCCGGGGACAGATCGGTGAAAAACTGTTTTTT	CASSRGQIGEKLFF
TRBD1	TRBV6-1	once	TRBJ2-1	TGTGCCAGCAGCCGACTTGACAGGGGAAATGAGCAGTTCTTC	CASSRLDRGNEQFF
-	TRBV19	-	TRBJ2-7	TGTGCCAGTAGTATGAGCGGAGCTTCCTACGAGCAGTACTTC	CASSMSGASYEQYF
-	TRBV12-5	-	TRBJ2-5	TGTGCTAGTGGAAACGGGACTCGGGGCCCTCAAGAGACCCAGTACTTC	CASGNGTRGPQETQYF
-	TRBV27	-	TRBJ1-5	TGTGCCAGCAAAGAAGGACGGAATAACAATCAGCCCCAGCATTTT	CASKEGRNNNQPQHF
-	TRBV5-4	-	TRBJ1-2	TGTGCCAGCAGCTTGGTAGCTAACTATGGCTACACCTTC	CASSLVANYGYTF
-	TRBV19	-	TRBJ1-4	TGTGCCAGTAGTAAGGCAGGACGTAATGAAAAACTGTTTTTT	CASSKAGRNEKLFF
-	TRBV30	-	TRBJ2-1	TGTGCCTGGAGTGGTTCCAGGGAGCAGTTCTTC	CAWSGSREQFF
-	TRBV5-1	-	TRBJ2-1	TGCGCCAGCAGCGGGGGACGTCCGAGCTCCTACAATGAGCAGTTCTTC	CASSGGRPSSYNEQFF
-	TRBV30	-	TRBJ1-1	TGTGCCTGGGACCGCGGTGGTTCGCGTGAAGCTTTCTTT	CAWDRGGSREAFF
-	TRBV7-8	-	TRBJ2-1	TGTGCCAGCAGCTTCGGCAGGAGCGGCCCATGGGAGCAGTTCTTC	CASSFGRSGPWEQFF
-	TRBV19	few	TRBJ1-2	TGTGCCAGTACCTTAGGGGGGGCGCCGGGCTATGGCTACACCTTC	CASTLGGAPGYGYTF
-	TRBV19	-	TRBJ1-3	TGTGCCAGTAGTATAACCGACACTACCTATGGAAACACCATATATTTT	CASSITDTTYGNTIYF
TRBD2	TRBV6-6	few	TRBJ2-4	TGTGCCAGCAGGAGACTAGCGGGAGGGCCGGACATTCAGTACTTC	CASRRLAGGPDIQYF
-	TRBV6-5	-	TRBJ1-1	TGTGCCAGCAGTTACTCGACCACTGAAGCTTTCTTT	CASSYSTTEAFF
-	TRBV5-1	-	TRBJ1-1	TGCGCCAGCAGCCCAGACAACACGAACACTGAAGCTTTCTTT	CASSPDNTNTEAFF
-	TRBV7-8	-	TRBJ1-2	TGTGCCAGCAGCTTAGCCAGCAGGGAGTATAGCAGCTACACCTTC	CASSLASREYSSYTF
-	TRBV4-3	-	TRBJ2-7	TGCGCCAGCAGCCAAGAGAGGGGCGGCGAGCAGTACTTC	CASSQERGGEQYF
-	TRBV7-6	-	TRBJ2-3	TGTGCCAGCAGCTTAGGACCCGGGACTAGCACAGATACGCAGTATTTT	CASSLGPGTSTDTQYF
-	TRBV28	-	TRBJ2-7	TGTGCCAGCAGTTTACCCCCAACAGGCAGCCGGGACCCGAGCTCCTACGAGCAGTACTTC	CASSLPPTGSRDPSSYEQYF
TRBD1	TRBV19	-	TRBJ1-1	TGTGCCAGTAGTCTTTCCGGGACAGGGAACACTGAAGCTTTCTTT	CASSLSGTGNTEAFF
-	TRBV18	-	TRBJ1-2	TGTGCCAGCTCACGAGGACAGCTTCCATTAAACTATGGCTACACCTTC	CASSRGQLPLNYGYTF
-	TRBV5-5	once	TRBJ2-7	TGTGCCAGCAGCTTGATCGCGGGGCAGTACGAGCAGTACTTC	CASSLIAGQYEQYF
TRBD2	TRBV28	-	TRBJ2-2	TGTGCCAGCAGTCCCTGGACTAGCCCCAACACCGGGGAGCTGTTTTTT	CASSPWTSPNTGELFF
-	TRBV27	-	TRBJ1-6	TGTGCCAGCGACCAGACCTGGACGGTAAATTCACCCCTCCACTTT	CASDQTWTVNSPLHF
TRBD1	TRBV14	-	TRBJ1-3	TGTGCCAGCAGCCAAGGTGCGAGACAGGGGTTGAACACCATATATTTT	CASSQGARQGLNTIYF
TRBD2	TRBV14	-	TRBJ2-1	TGTGCCAGCAGCCACCAACTAGCGGGAGTAGGGAATGAGCAGTTCTTC	CASSHQLAGVGNEQFF
-	TRBV5-4	-	TRBJ1-1	TGTGCCGCCCGGACCGGACCTTTGGGGAACACTGAAGCTTTCTTT	CAARTGPLGNTEAFF
-	TRBV7-6	-	TRBJ2-7	TGTGCCAGCAGCCCTGCCAGGGGTGTCTACGAGCAGTACTTC	CASSPARGVYEQYF
TRBD1	TRBV28	-	TRBJ2-7	TGTGCCAGCAGTCCACGACGTCCGAGGTCCGGGACAGGGCGAGGATCGGGATACGAGCAGTACTTC	CASSPRRPRSGTGRGSGYEQYF
-	TRBV27	-	TRBJ1-1	TGTGCCAGCAGTCCGATCCGAGACCGTGAAGCTTTCTTT	CASSPIRDREAFF
TRBD2	TRBV27	-	TRBJ2-1	TGTGCCAGCAGTTCAGGACTAGCGGCATACAATGAGCAGTTCTTC	CASSSGLAAYNEQFF
TRBD2	TRBV9	-	TRBJ2-7	TGTGCCAGCAGCGTAGGCGGGAGCTCCTACGAGCAGTACTTC	CASSVGGSSYEQYF
TRBD1	TRBV5-4	-	TRBJ2-7	TGTGCCAGCAGCTTGGGGGGCAGGGGGAGCTCCTACGAGCAGTACTTC	CASSLGGRGSSYEQYF
-	TRBV18	-	TRBJ2-2	TGTGCCAGCTCACCATCGAACCTTTTTACCGGGGAGCTGTTTTTT	CASSPSNLFTGELFF
-	TRBV7-9	-	TRBJ2-7	TGTGCCAGCAGCGCTCGGGGGCTAGTTTATTACGAGCAGTACTTC	CASSARGLVYYEQYF
-	TRBV19	once	TRBJ1-1	TGTGCCAGTAGCATAAGACGCGACAGGAGCCTACTGAACACTGAAGCTTTCTTT	CASSIRRDRSLLNTEAFF
-	TRBV4-1	-	TRBJ2-2	TGCGCCAGCAGCAGGGGGACCGGGGAGCTGTTTTTT	CASSRGTGELFF
TRBD1	TRBV5-6	-	TRBJ1-2	TGTGCCAGCAGCTTGGACAGGGGTGGCTACACCTTC	CASSLDRGGYTF
-	TRBV9	-	TRBJ2-3	TGTGCCAGCAGCGCAGGCGGGATCGATACGCAGTATTTT	CASSAGGIDTQYF
-	TRBV25-1	-	TRBJ2-6	TGTGCCAGCAGAGGGGATGGGGCCAACGTCCTGACTTTC	CASRGDGANVLTF
-	TRBV4-1	once	TRBJ1-1	TGCGCCAGCAGCCAAGGTGGGGTGGGTGAAGCTTTCTTT	CASSQGGVGEAFF
-	TRBV12-5	once	TRBJ1-2	TGTGCTAGTGGTTTGCCGCAAAACTATGGCTACACCTTC	CASGLPQNYGYTF
-	TRBV6-4	-	TRBJ1-6	TGTGCCAGCAGTGGCTGGGATTCACCCCTCCACTTT	CASSGWDSPLHF
TRBD1	TRBV7-9	-	TRBJ1-1	TGTGCCAGCAGCTTAAGGGGGCGGACTGAAGCTTTCTTT	CASSLRGRTEAFF
TRBD2	TRBV6-6	-	TRBJ2-2	TGTGCCAGCCTCTCCCTTAGCGGGAGCCGGACCGGGGAGCTGTTTTTT	CASLSLSGSRTGELFF
-	TRBV7-2	-	TRBJ2-1	TGTGCCAGCAGCTTGGGGGGAGTACGCTCCTACAATGAGCAGTTCTTC	CASSLGGVRSYNEQFF
-	TRBV7-6	-	TRBJ2-3	TGTGCCAGCAGCCGGAGGTCGGATACGCAGTATTTT	CASSRRSDTQYF